This T cell receptor (beta chain) stems from a study of T cell clusters in autoimmune cytopenias. Study-wide findings and caveats: TRB repertoire shifts in secondary cytopenia and chronic lymphocytic leukemia mostly reflected lymphoma, not autoimmunity. Physiological T cell clusters of healthy donors were apparently absent in primary autoimmune cytopenia patients.

TRB rearrangements were amplified by touch-down multiplex PCR with mixed TRB-A/B primers. TCRdb derives one entry per CDR3 protein from the multiplex PCR reads, leaving out DNA. Its listing shows fewer than 2,000 distinct CDR3 sequences. TRB was amplified from about 270 ng of peripheral blood genomic DNA per sample. Judged by frequency, this clonotype is large. The antigen remains undetermined. This CDR3 region has 14 residues. Germline CDR1 reads SQVTM; CDR2 reads ANQGSEA. The clonotype originates from a human donor with an autoimmune cytopenia or autoimmune hepatitis (not recorded which). The sequenced material came from peripheral blood. V usage is TRBV29-1 and J usage is TRBJ2-3; TCRdb's D gene call, TRBD2, goes unchecked for lack of DNA. CDR3 amino acids: CSVASGDVSDTQYF.